This T cell receptor (beta chain) was recovered during a study of T cells expressing NK-cell markers. The CDR3 totals 13 residues. With the 5' RACE reads reprocessed, TCRdb shows one record per CDR3 protein and no DNA. In total, the table holds some 150,000 distinct CDR3 sequences. The sequencing input was blood T cells: a sorted CD56 or NKG2C T cell subset, CD4+ or CD8+ T cells, or bulk PBMC T cells (not recorded which). This chain connects TRBV12-3 or TRBV12-4 to TRBJ1-2; TCRdb's D call of TRBD1 is untestable without DNA. The receptor was derived from a woman aged 50 to 60 in good health. CDR3 protein: CASTPGGGYGYTF.